This T cell receptor (beta chain) was profiled in a study of T cell clonotyping in hematopoietic cell transplantation. This CDR3 has 15 residues. Trimming shortened V by 7 bases and J by 4 bases, and 19 bases separated the two germline ends. Germline values: CDR1 SEHNR, CDR2 FQNEAQ (reference sequence). Assay: immunoSEQ multiplex PCR; the TCRdb copy retains only in-frame clones and omits some. This sample carries about 4,200 clones, around three quarters of them seen once, and the ten largest clones take about 34%. V and J are TRBV7-9 and TRBJ1-1; D is perhaps TRBD1 (6 bases). The sample here was peripheral blood mononuclear cells, taken 100 days after allogeneic stem cell transplant. The TCR was taken from a male patient in his fifties who had an allogeneic stem cell transplant from an unrelated donor, so the T cells may come from the graft donor. Some clones in this sample may be carry-over from other donors' samples. The CDR3 sequence is CASTLGGIGGTEAFF. The DNA for the CDR3 is TGTGCCAGCACCCTAGGGGGAATCGGGGGCACTGAAGCTTTCTTT.